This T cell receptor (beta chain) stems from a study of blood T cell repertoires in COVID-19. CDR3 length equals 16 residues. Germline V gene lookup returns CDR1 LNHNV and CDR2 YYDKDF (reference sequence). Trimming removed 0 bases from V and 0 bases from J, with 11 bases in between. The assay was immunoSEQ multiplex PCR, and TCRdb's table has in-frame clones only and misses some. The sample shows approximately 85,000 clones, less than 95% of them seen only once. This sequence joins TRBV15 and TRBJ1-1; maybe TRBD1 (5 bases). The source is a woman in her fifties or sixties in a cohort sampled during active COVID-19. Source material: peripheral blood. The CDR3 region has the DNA TGTGCCACCAGCAGAGAGGCAGGGCCCTTGAACACTGAAGCTTTCTTT. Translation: CATSREAGPLNTEAFF. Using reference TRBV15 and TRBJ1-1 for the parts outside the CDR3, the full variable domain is DAMVIQNPRYQVTQFGKPVTLSCSQTLNHNVMYWYQQKSSQAPKLLFHYYDKDFNNEADTPDNFQSRRPNTSFCFLDIRSPGLGDTAMYLCATSREAGPLNTEAFFGQGTRLTVV.